The clone carrying this T cell receptor (beta chain) showed up many times. The antigen remains undetermined. The read ends 3 residues early relative to the CDR3; the germline J gene fills the gap. Libraries were prepared by immunoSEQ multiplex PCR; TCRdb keeps only in-frame clonotypes and omits some of them. Listed for the sample are 20,000 or so clones, none seen a single time. This CDR3 comprises 16 residues. Germline V gene lookup returns CDR1 SGHTA and CDR2 FQGNSA. Patients and controls were mostly of Caucasian heritage. Replacement immunoglobulin had been given to every CVID subject for at least one year. This specimen comes from a study of T cell clonality in common variable immunodeficiency. General observations from the study: Fewer deletions and N-nucleotide insertions were reportedly seen in common variable immunodeficiency TCR beta sequences.

The specimen was peripheral blood mononuclear cells. This receptor was taken from a human donor with common variable immunodeficiency. V usage is TRBV7-2 and J usage is TRBJ2-2; weak D call: TRBD2 (7 bases). The covered CDR3 bases are TGTGCCAGCAGCTTAGCGGGGGGGGGCTCTCTACTTGAG. Translating gives CASSLAGGGSLLE. The full-length CDR3 reads as CASSLAGGGSLLELFF.